These 23 T cell receptor beta chains came from one sample sequenced in a study of blood T cell repertoires in COVID-19. Produced via immunoSEQ multiplex PCR; TCRdb's table is partial and in-frame only. The data contain approximately 160,000 clones, approximately 82% of them singletons. Sequenced material: peripheral blood. The receptors derive from a woman aged 50 to 60 in a cohort sampled during active or convalescent COVID-19.

The chain is built from TRBV6-6 and TRBJ2-3; possible D gene TRBD1, 6 bases. The CDR3 extends over 13 amino acids. V gave up 6 bases and J gave up 0 bases, with 7 bases separating them. CDR1 is MNHNY and CDR2 is SVGAGI in the germline V gene (reference sequence). This chain's CDR3 is CASRDSSTDTQYF. Written as DNA, the CDR3 is TGTGCCAGCAGGGACAGTAGCACAGATACGCAGTATTTT.

The chain uses TRBV5-1 and TRBJ2-3; 8 positions match TRBD2. With 3 bases clipped from V and 3 bases from J, the junction kept 9 bases outside the gene matches. The CDR3 has 16 amino acids. Germline CDR1 SGHRS, CDR2 YFSETQ. CDR3 sequence reads: CASSWNGGAGTDTQYF. The CDR3 DNA is TGCGCCAGCAGCTGGAACGGGGGGGCCGGTACAGATACGCAGTATTTT.

The J gene is TRBJ2-5, the V gene TRBV4-3; 15 bases are a match to TRBD2. The CDR3 runs 19 residues. V shed 0 bases and J 3 bases; nucleotides not matched to a gene: 8. Germline V gene data show CDR1 as LGHNA and CDR2 as YSLEER. The CDR3 DNA follows: TGCGCCAGCAGCCAAGATCGGGGGACTAGCGGGGGGCCGAAAGAGACCCAGTACTTC. Protein: CASSQDRGTSGGPKETQYF.

The genes are TRBV6-5 and TRBJ1-5; TRBD1 agrees at 12 bases. CDR3 length: 15 amino acids. Per the germline V gene, CDR1 is MNHEY and CDR2 is SVGAGI. The trim removed 8 bases at V and 7 bases at J, leaving 9 bases unmatched. The CDR3 is CASRAGQGAKQPQHF. CDR3 in DNA: TGTGCCAGCCGAGCGGGACAGGGGGCTAAACAGCCCCAGCATTTT.

The table lists this clone with a count of one. J is TRBJ1-1 and V is TRBV10-3; the D gene is possibly TRBD1 (5 bases). The V and J ends lost 6 bases and 6 bases respectively, with 8 bases between them. The CDR3 is 11 amino acids. The germline V gene encodes CDR1 ENHRY and CDR2 SYGVKD. CDR3: CAISQGPEAFF. CDR3 bases: TGTGCCATCAGCCAGGGCCCTGAAGCTTTCTTT.

This clone showed up just once. The chain is built from TRBV9 and TRBJ2-6; D is undetermined. The V and J ends lost 2 bases and 2 bases respectively, with 5 bases between them. The V gene's germline CDR1 is SGDLS and CDR2 YYNGEE. This CDR3 region has 14 residues. The chain's CDR3 is CASSVPAGANVLTF. The DNA of the CDR3 is TGTGCCAGCAGCGTTCCTGCTGGGGCCAACGTCCTGACTTTC.

J is TRBJ2-6 and V is TRBV6-5; possible D gene TRBD1, 5 bases. Trimming took off 7 bases at V and 2 bases at J, with 12 bases between the two ends. The CDR3 totals 15 residues. Germline V CDR1 and CDR2: MNHEY, SVGAGI. The CDR3 spells CASTLTGAGANVLTF. The DNA of the CDR3 is TGTGCCAGCACCCTTACAGGAGCTGGGGCCAACGTCCTGACTTTC.

This chain links TRBV19 with TRBJ1-5, with 9 bases fitting TRBD1. The CDR3 loop spans 18 amino acids. V shed 6 bases and J 0 bases; nucleotides not matched to a gene: 12. CDR1 and CDR2 from the germline V gene are LNHDA and SQIVND (reference sequence). CDR3 in amino acids: CASRSDRGFIYSNQPQHF. The CDR3 DNA reads TGTGCCAGTAGATCGGACAGGGGTTTCATTTATAGCAATCAGCCCCAGCATTTT.

The CDR3 coding sequence is TGTGCCAGCAGCTTCGTGGCTAGCGGGGAGGGCGGGGAGCTGTTTTTT. Its protein product is CASSFVASGEGGELFF. V is TRBV7-2 and J is TRBJ2-2, with 9 bases that match TRBD2. Germline lookup yields CDR1 SGHTA and CDR2 FQGNSA. This CDR3 comprises 16 residues. V shed 3 bases and J 7 bases; nucleotides not matched to a gene: 9.

The chain has TRBV2 and TRBJ2-5; D is perhaps TRBD1 (5 bases). The germline V gene encodes CDR1 SNHLY and CDR2 FYNNEI. CDR3 length equals 14 residues. Deletions cut 6 bases from V and 2 bases from J, with 13 bases between. The CDR3 reads CASRTGQGQETQYF. DNA of the CDR3: TGTGCCAGCAGGACCGGCCAGGGTCAAGAGACCCAGTACTTC.

This clone has only a few counts. This chain links TRBV5-4 with TRBJ2-2; D call uncertain. V was cut by 4 bases and J by 1 base, with 14 bases left in between. Germline CDR1 is SGHNT and CDR2 is YYREEE (reference sequence). The CDR3 contains 16 residues. As DNA, the CDR3 is TGTGCCAGCAGCCCTGGCCCCCCAGAGAACACCGGGGAGCTGTTTTTT. It encodes CASSPGPPENTGELFF. Based on the CDR3 plus reference TRBV5-4 and TRBJ2-2, the full variable domain is ETGVTQSPTHLIKTRGQQVTLRCSSQSGHNTVSWYQQALGQGPQFIFQYYREEENGRGNFPPRFSGLQFPNYSSELNVNALELDDSALYLCASSPGPPENTGELFFGEGSRLTVL.

This clone has just one count. The rearrangement uses TRBV11-3 and TRBJ2-5; TRBD2 matches at 12 bases. The CDR3 covers 19 residues. Germline V lookup: CDR1 SGHNT, CDR2 YENEEA. V trimming: 1 base; J trimming: 1 base; junction bases outside the gene matches: 10. The CDR3 DNA sequence: TGTGCCAGCAGCTTAGGCGGGACACTAGCGGGGGGCCTCCAAGAGACCCAGTACTTC. Its translation is CASSLGGTLAGGLQETQYF.

The chain employs TRBV10-2 and TRBJ2-2; 7 nucleotides match TRBD1. CDR3 size: 17 residues. Trimming took 3 bases from V and 3 from J; bases not matched to a gene: 10. Per germline, CDR1 WSHSY and CDR2 SAAADI. The CDR3 coding sequence is TGCGCCAGCAGTGACTTGTTGACAGGGTACGACACCGGGGAGCTGTTTTTT. Amino acids: CASSDLLTGYDTGELFF.

The chain employs TRBV4-3 and TRBJ1-2; D possibly corresponds to TRBD1 (5 bases). The V end lost 4 bases, the J end lost 5 bases, and 17 bases lay between the germline ends. This CDR3 is 15 amino acids long. Germline V gene lookup returns CDR1 LGHNA and CDR2 YSLEER. CDR3 residues: CASSLREASPYGYTF. As DNA, the CDR3 is TGCGCCAGCAGCCTCAGGGAAGCCTCGCCTTATGGCTACACCTTC.

J is TRBJ2-5 and V is TRBV18, with 9 bases aligning to TRBD1. The J segment lost 2 bases and the V segment lost 4 bases, leaving 5 bases of the junction unmatched. Germline CDR1 and CDR2: KGHSH and LQKENI. The CDR3 sequence is 15 residues long. The CDR3 reads CASSLGTGLQETQYF. The DNA of the CDR3 is TGTGCCAGCTCACTCGGGACAGGGTTACAAGAGACCCAGTACTTC.

The J gene is TRBJ2-5, the V gene TRBV4-2; 9 positions match TRBD2. Germline CDR1 and CDR2: LGHNA and YNFKEQ. The CDR3 spans 17 residues. Germline trimming cut 0 bases from V and 2 bases from J; bases unmatched to any gene: 7. The DNA for the CDR3 is TGTGCCAGCAGCCAAGATAGAAAGCTAGCGGGGCAAGAGACCCAGTACTTC. Translated: CASSQDRKLAGQETQYF.

This clone was seen a few times. The rearrangement joins TRBV2 to TRBJ1-5; D not certain. The ends were cut back, 6 bases at V and 2 bases at J, with 8 bases in the middle. This CDR3 has 13 amino acids. Germline CDR1 and CDR2: SNHLY and FYNNEI. The CDR3 reads CASRIEGNQPQHF. The CDR3 bases are TGTGCCAGCAGGATTGAGGGCAATCAGCCCCAGCATTTT.

J is TRBJ1-3 and V is TRBV6-5; tentative D call: TRBD1 (5 bases). Deletions cut 6 bases from V and 0 bases from J, with 12 bases between. This CDR3 spans 15 amino acids. Germline V gene data show CDR1 as MNHEY and CDR2 as SVGAGI. CDR3 region: CASSLGHFSGNTIYF. In DNA form, the CDR3 reads TGTGCCAGCAGCTTAGGACACTTCTCTGGAAACACCATATATTTT.

The V call is TRBV18, the J call TRBJ1-1; D remains unclear. V was cut by 3 bases and J by 0 bases, with 17 bases left in between. The CDR3 has 17 amino acids. Germline-derived CDR1 and CDR2 are KGHSH and LQKENI. The CDR3 bases are TGTGCCAGCTCACCTGAGTTTCTCGGTTTAATGAACACTGAAGCTTTCTTT. Translation gives CASSPEFLGLMNTEAFF.

The J gene is TRBJ2-4, the V gene TRBV19; TRBD1 aligns across 7 bases. Germline CDR1 LNHDA, CDR2 SQIVND (reference sequence). This CDR3 contains 16 residues. With 5 bases clipped from V and 4 bases from J, the junction kept 11 bases outside the gene matches. CDR3 protein: CASSPRGLTSKNIQYF. In DNA, the CDR3 is TGTGCCAGTAGTCCAAGGGGGCTTACGTCAAAAAACATTCAGTACTTC. The full variable domain, its missing parts supplied by reference TRBV19 and TRBJ2-4, is DGGITQSPKYLFRKEGQNVTLSCEQNLNHDAMYWYRQDPGQGLRLIYYSQIVNDFQKGDIAEGYSVSREKKESFPLTVTSAQKNPTAFYLCASSPRGLTSKNIQYFGAGTRLSVL.

The chain has TRBV2 and TRBJ1-3, with a tentative D call TRBD1 (6 bases). CDR1 is SNHLY and CDR2 is FYNNEI in the germline V gene. V gave up 5 bases and J gave up 0 bases, with 14 bases separating them. There are 16 residues in the CDR3. CDR3 sequence reads: CASSRQAPGSGNTIYF. CDR3 in DNA: TGTGCCAGCAGTAGACAGGCCCCAGGCTCTGGAAACACCATATATTTT.

The chain carries TRBV3-1 (or the pseudogene TRBV3-2) and TRBJ1-6, with D possibly matching TRBD1 (6 bases). This CDR3 has 14 residues. V was pared by 1 base and J by 8 bases, with 9 bases between. CDR1 is LGHDT, CDR2 YNNKEL, per germline (reference sequence). The CDR3 DNA sequence: TGTGCCAGCAGCCAAGCCAACAGGGATTCACCCCTCCACTTT. Amino acids: CASSQANRDSPLHF.

A remark on this clone: The identical CDR3 is also encoded by other nucleotide sequences in the sample. V and J are TRBV6-5 and TRBJ1-4, with TRBD1 matching over 7 bases. This CDR3 has 15 residues. Germline CDR1 MNHEY, CDR2 SVGAGI. V was clipped by 6 bases and J by 2 bases; unmatched bases: 6. The CDR3 here is CASSVQGVTNEKLFF. In nucleotides, the CDR3 is TGTGCCAGCAGCGTTCAGGGGGTTACTAATGAAAAACTGTTTTTT.